These T cell receptor beta chains were read from a single sample in a study of blood T cell repertoires in COVID-19. Clones were sequenced by immunoSEQ multiplex PCR, and TCRdb holds only the in-frame ones, with some missing. The repertoire consists of about 250,000 clones, with about nine tenths occurring once and the leading ten covering 1.5% to 2%. The material sequenced was PBMCs or T cells enriched from blood (not recorded which). Receptor source: a man aged 40-49 years who had recovered from COVID-19. Both conserved end residues are part of each CDR3. D genes are given only for firm matches.

>TRBJ1-4|TRBV28|TRBD1
TGTGCCAGCCTAGACAGGGGGCCCGAAAAACTGTTTTTT
CASLDRGPEKLFF
>TRBJ2-3|TRBV11-3|TRBD1
TGTGCCAGCAGCTTAGGGCAGGGGGCCTACTTCACAGATACGCAGTATTTT
CASSLGQGAYFTDTQYF
>TRBJ2-3|TRBV10-3|-
TGTGCCATCAGCGCGATCCCAACGGAGACCACAGATACGCAGTATTTT
CAISAIPTETTDTQYF
>TRBJ2-5|TRBV5-1|TRBD1
TGCGCCAGCAGCTTCGGACAGGGGTCCGGAGAGACCCAGTACTTC
CASSFGQGSGETQYF
>TRBJ2-1|TRBV7-2|TRBD2
TGTGCCAGCAGCTTAGCCCTAGCGGGGCCACCCTCCTACAATGAGCAGTTCTTC
CASSLALAGPPSYNEQFF
>TRBJ1-2|TRBV10-3|-
TGTGCCATCAGTGAGCAGTCCTATGGCTACACCTTC
CAISEQSYGYTF
>TRBJ2-7|TRBV19|-
TGTGCCAGTAGTATAACAGGCTCCTACGAGCAGTACTTC
CASSITGSYEQYF
>TRBJ2-1|TRBV6-1|-
TGTGCCAGCAGTGCGCTAGGCCAGGGTTCCTACAATGAGCAGTTCTTC
CASSALGQGSYNEQFF
>TRBJ2-2|TRBV27|TRBD1
TGTGCCACCGGGACAGTGAACACCGGGGAGCTGTTTTTT
CATGTVNTGELFF
>TRBJ2-7|TRBV14|TRBD1
TGTGCCAGCAGCCAAGATTTAGCCAGGGGGAAAAGCGAGCAGTACTTC
CASSQDLARGKSEQYF
>TRBJ1-4|TRBV10-3|-
TGTGCCACCCAGGGTTCTGGAGCAACTAATGAAAAACTGTTTTTT
CATQGSGATNEKLFF
>TRBJ1-6|TRBV2|TRBD1
TGTGCCAGCAGTGAAGGCCGGACAGGGAATTCACCCCTCCACTTT
CASSEGRTGNSPLHF